The clone carrying this TCR beta chain has more than one count but fewer than ten. Its antigen is currently unknown. TCRdb analysed the 5' RACE reads with MiXCR anew, one entry per CDR3 protein. The repertoire includes some 290,000 distinct CDR3 sequences, 15% to 20% of them detected once, and 22% sits in the top ten. These data belong to a study of T-cell memory formation after mild COVID-19. Study information: TCR clusters showed largely donor specificity. The study, taken as a whole, reports: From day 15 to 85, contracting clones were balanced between CD4 and CD8, whereas later expanders leaned toward CD4+.

Trimming shortened V by 3 bases and J by 1 base, and 10 bases separated the two germline ends. CDR3 length: 15 amino acids. Per germline, CDR1 KGHSH and CDR2 LQKENI. This TCR derives from a man younger than 30 who had mild COVID-19 (a few samples of this study predate the infection). Cell type and time point are not known. The source material was PBMCs or a T cell subset sorted from them (not recorded which). The J gene is TRBJ2-4, the V gene TRBV18, with a tentative D call TRBD2 (6 bases). CDR3 in amino acids: CASSPPGRAKNIQYF. Here the CDR3 DNA reads TGTGCCAGCTCACCCCCAGGGAGGGCCAAAAACATTCAGTACTTC.